This T cell receptor beta chain was observed in a study of blood T cell repertoires in COVID-19. This clone was seen only a few times. The V end was cut by 4 bases, the J end by 12 bases, with 18 bases between. The germline V gene encodes CDR1 LNHNV and CDR2 YYDKDF (reference sequence). The CDR3 sequence is 14 residues long. Sequencing used immunoSEQ multiplex PCR; TCRdb keeps in-frame clones, though not all of them. The top ten hold 1.5% to 2% of the sample, which has about 130,000 clones, about 70% seen once. This receptor was identified in a woman aged 65 to 85 with acute or convalescent COVID-19. This chain joins TRBV15 and TRBJ1-4, with D possibly TRBD1 on 5 matching bases. The sequenced sample consisted of peripheral blood. The DNA for the CDR3 is TGTGCCACCAGCACCCTAGGGGTGCTTCAGGAACTGTTTTTT. Protein: CATSTLGVLQELFF.